Presented here are 21 T cell receptor beta chains from one specimen sequenced in a study of T cell responses to AZD1222 COVID-19 vaccine. The data were produced by immunoSEQ multiplex PCR, yet TCRdb's version contains in-frame clones alone and is incomplete. The data show under 70,000 clones, with 80% to 90% seen just once and approximately 14% held by the top ten. The specimen comprised peripheral blood, sampled on day 0 of AZD1222 vaccination. The source of these receptors is an adult in good health.

The rearrangement uses TRBV2 and TRBJ1-5; 7 bases are shared with TRBD1. With 3 bases clipped from V and 4 bases from J, the junction kept 3 bases outside the gene matches. The CDR3 is 14 residues long. In germline, CDR1 is SNHLY, CDR2 FYNNEI. CDR3 coding DNA: TGTGCCAGCAGTGATCAGGGGGGAAATCAGCCCCAGCATTTT. Translation: CASSDQGGNQPQHF.

The rearrangement links TRBV11-2 to TRBJ1-1; D is undetermined. The V and J ends lost 6 bases and 10 bases respectively, with 24 bases between them. Per germline, CDR1 SGHAT and CDR2 FQNNGV. The CDR3 totals 15 residues. In DNA, the CDR3 is TGTGCCAGCAGTTTTGCGACCGGGCCCCCCGCTGGAGCTTTCTTT. It encodes CASSFATGPPAGAFF.

The chain joins TRBV6-6 to TRBJ2-7, with 9 bases identical to TRBD2. V shed 8 bases and J 3 bases; nucleotides not matched to a gene: 11. The CDR3 has 15 amino acids. In germline, CDR1 is MNHNY, CDR2 SVGAGI (reference sequence). The DNA of the CDR3 is TGTGCCAGCTCCCACTCGGCTAGCGGGATCTACGAGCAGTACTTC. Protein product: CASSHSASGIYEQYF.

J is TRBJ2-7 and V is TRBV12-3 or TRBV12-4, with 7 bases identical to TRBD1. Trimming cost V 4 bases and J 7 bases; bases outside gene matches: 1. The CDR3 extends over 11 amino acids. In DNA, the CDR3 is TGTGCCAGCAGTTGGGACAGAGAGCAGTACTTC. It is translated as CASSWDREQYF.

This chain connects TRBV5-1 to TRBJ2-5; D call uncertain. The V gene's germline CDR1 is SGHRS and CDR2 YFSETQ. The V and J ends lost 2 bases and 1 base respectively, with 3 bases between them. CDR3 length: 12 amino acids. The CDR3 nucleotides read TGCGCCAGCAGCTTACTCCAAGAGACCCAGTACTTC. Translated, it gives CASSLLQETQYF.

V gene TRBV14 combines with J gene TRBJ1-2; D is ambiguous. The V end lost 4 bases, the J end lost 5 bases, and 11 bases lay between the germline ends. CDR3 length: 13 amino acids. From germline, CDR1 is SGHDN and CDR2 FVKESK. The CDR3 nucleotides are TGTGCCAGCAGCCCGTTGCGGTCTTATGGCTACACCTTC. It translates to CASSPLRSYGYTF. Filled out from reference TRBV14 and TRBJ1-2, the complete variable domain reads EAGVTQFPSHSVIEKGQTVTLRCDPISGHDNLYWYRRVMGKEIKFLLHFVKESKQDESGMPNNRFLAERTGGTYSTLKVQPAELEDSGVYFCASSPLRSYGYTFGSGTRLTVV.

The CDR3 DNA follows: TGTGCCAGCGATCGGACGGGGAGGAACACAGATACGCAGTATTTT. Its translation is CASDRTGRNTDTQYF. This chain joins TRBV6-5 and TRBJ2-3, with D tentatively TRBD2 (6 bases). Trimming left V 8 bases short and J 2 bases short, with 17 bases between. CDR1 and CDR2 (germline): MNHEY, SVGAGI. The CDR3 loop spans 15 amino acids.

This clone was counted only a few times. The gene calls are TRBV6-6 and TRBJ2-7; D is perhaps TRBD2 (6 bases). The CDR3 length is 12 residues. V gave up 6 bases and J gave up 3 bases, with 9 bases separating them. CDR1 and CDR2 (germline): MNHNY, SVGAGI (reference sequence). The chain's CDR3 is CASSPEGYEQYF. CDR3 nucleotide sequence: TGTGCCAGCAGCCCGGAGGGCTACGAGCAGTACTTC.

The chain is built from TRBV19 and TRBJ1-2, with TRBD1 matching 7 bases. CDR1 and CDR2 (germline): LNHDA, SQIVND (reference sequence). Trimming cost V 5 bases and J 4 bases; bases outside gene matches: 16. CDR3 length equals 17 residues. CDR3 DNA sequence: TGTGCCAGTAGTCGGGGCCTCCTCAGGGGGACTAGCTATGGCTACACCTTC. Its protein is CASSRGLLRGTSYGYTF.

The chain combines TRBV7-9 with TRBJ1-2; D gene unclear. The CDR3 covers 13 residues. Deletions cut 1 base from V and 7 bases from J, with 10 bases between. Germline CDR1 SEHNR, CDR2 FQNEAQ (reference sequence). The CDR3 sequence: CASSLGLEFGYTF. The CDR3 bases are TGTGCCAGCAGCTTAGGGTTAGAATTTGGCTACACCTTC.

CDR3 sequence reads: CASSPNARRNRVGRNTEAFF. CDR3 DNA: TGCGCCAGCAGCCCCAACGCCAGACGAAACAGGGTGGGGCGGAACACTGAAGCTTTCTTT. The V call is TRBV4-3, the J call TRBJ1-1; D is perhaps TRBD1 (6 bases). CDR1 LGHNA and CDR2 YSLEER come from the germline V gene. This CDR3 comprises 20 residues. The germline V and J ends were trimmed by 4 bases and 1 base, with 28 bases remaining between them.

The rearrangement links TRBV12-3 or TRBV12-4 to TRBJ2-3; D gene uncertain. The CDR3 spans 13 residues. The ends were cut back, 8 bases at V and 0 bases at J, with 9 bases in the middle. Written as DNA, the CDR3 is TGTGCCAGCGCCCCAGAAAGCACAGATACGCAGTATTTT. This encodes CASAPESTDTQYF.

The V call is TRBV5-6, the J call TRBJ2-1, with TRBD2 as a possible D gene (6 bases). Germline V gene sequence: CDR1 SGHDT, CDR2 YYEEEE. With 2 bases removed from V and 7 bases from J, the gap between germline ends came to 16 bases. This CDR3 has 15 amino acids. The CDR3, as DNA: TGTGCCAGCAGCTTCCCTGCCGGGAGTATGAATGAGCAGTTCTTC. Protein sequence: CASSFPAGSMNEQFF.

J is TRBJ2-3 and V is TRBV19; weak D call: TRBD1 (6 bases). This CDR3 region has 15 residues. Between the trimmed V and J ends, which lost 4 bases and 5 bases, there was a span of 16 bases. Germline CDR1 is LNHDA and CDR2 is SQIVND (reference sequence). The CDR3, as DNA: TGTGCCAGTAGTAGGGCTGGTGTCAGGGGAGATACGCAGTATTTT. It specifies CASSRAGVRGDTQYF.

The chain is built from TRBV21-1 and TRBJ2-4; TRBD2, the table's D call, was not compared with the DNA. TRBV21-1 is marked as a pseudogene. This CDR3 region has 16 residues. The CDR3 nucleotides read TGTGCCAGCAGCAACTATCCTACTAGCCGGCTTAACATTCAGTACTTC. Protein sequence: CASSNYPTSRLNIQYF.

The chain carries TRBV29-1 and TRBJ2-5; 12 bases align to TRBD2. Germline V CDR1 and CDR2: SQVTM, ANQGSEA. The CDR3 covers 13 residues. Trimming removed 7 bases from V and 5 bases from J; junction bases left unmatched: 5. CDR3 coding DNA: TGCAGCGCTAGACTAGCGGGAGTGGAGACCCAGTACTTC. It specifies CSARLAGVETQYF.

The CDR3 region is CASSELAGTGGEQFF. The CDR3 DNA reads TGTGCCAGCAGCGAACTAGCGGGGACGGGCGGTGAGCAGTTCTTC. V gene TRBV7-6 combines with J gene TRBJ2-1; 10 bases align to TRBD2. Germline V gives CDR1 SGHVS, CDR2 FNYEAQ. The CDR3 loop spans 15 amino acids. J gave up 9 bases and V 5 bases, and 10 bases lay outside the gene matches.

V and J are TRBV28 and TRBJ2-5; 10 bases agree with TRBD2. Germline trimming cut 7 bases from V and 5 bases from J; bases unmatched to any gene: 19. The CDR3 totals 18 residues. CDR1 MDHEN and CDR2 SYDVKM come from the germline V gene. CDR3 DNA sequence: TGTGCCAGCACCGTGGGGGGCGCTAGCGGGAGTGTGTGGGAGACCCAGTACTTC. Residues: CASTVGGASGSVWETQYF.

The chain recombines TRBV10-3 with TRBJ2-3; 9 bases are a match to TRBD2. The J segment lost 4 bases and the V segment lost 3 bases, leaving 5 bases of the junction unmatched. The CDR3 contains 15 residues. CDR1 is ENHRY, CDR2 SYGVKD, per germline. The CDR3 coding sequence is TGTGCCATCAGTGACGCCGGCGGGAGGGCAGATACGCAGTATTTT. Protein sequence: CAISDAGGRADTQYF.

The V and J genes are TRBV27 and TRBJ1-1, with D perhaps TRBD1 (5 bases). The CDR3 is made up of 13 amino acids. The V gene lost 3 bases and the J gene lost 4 bases, with 9 bases spanning the gap. Per germline, CDR1 MNHEY and CDR2 SMNVEV (reference sequence). CDR3 coding DNA: TGTGCCAGCAGTTTCTCCACAGGCACTGAAGCTTTCTTT. Amino acids: CASSFSTGTEAFF.

The chain is built from TRBV29-1 and TRBJ1-5; D perhaps matches TRBD1 (5 bases). This CDR3 is 13 amino acids long. Germline V CDR1 and CDR2: SQVTM, ANQGSEA. V was clipped by 5 bases and J by 5 bases, with 13 bases between them. The CDR3 loop reads CSVRPGGDQPQHF. The CDR3 DNA reads as TGCAGCGTTCGGCCCGGGGGGGATCAGCCCCAGCATTTT.